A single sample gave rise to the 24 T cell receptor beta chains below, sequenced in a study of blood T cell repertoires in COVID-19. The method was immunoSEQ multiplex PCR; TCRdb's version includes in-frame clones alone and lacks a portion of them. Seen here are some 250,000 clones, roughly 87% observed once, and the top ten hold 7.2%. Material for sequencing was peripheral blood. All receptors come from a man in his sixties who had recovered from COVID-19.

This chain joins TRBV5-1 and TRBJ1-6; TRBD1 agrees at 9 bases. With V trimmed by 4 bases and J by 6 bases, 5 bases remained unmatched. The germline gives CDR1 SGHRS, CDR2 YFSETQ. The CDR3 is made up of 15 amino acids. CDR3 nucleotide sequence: TGCGCCAGCAGCCCCGCGGACAGGGGTAATTCACCCCTCCACTTT. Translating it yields CASSPADRGNSPLHF.

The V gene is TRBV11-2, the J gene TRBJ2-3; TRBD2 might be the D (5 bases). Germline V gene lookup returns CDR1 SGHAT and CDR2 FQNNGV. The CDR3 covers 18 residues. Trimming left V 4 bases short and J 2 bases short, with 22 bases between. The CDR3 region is CASSSMRVRLGFTDTQYF. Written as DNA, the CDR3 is TGTGCCAGCAGCTCGATGAGGGTCCGGCTGGGCTTCACAGATACGCAGTATTTT.

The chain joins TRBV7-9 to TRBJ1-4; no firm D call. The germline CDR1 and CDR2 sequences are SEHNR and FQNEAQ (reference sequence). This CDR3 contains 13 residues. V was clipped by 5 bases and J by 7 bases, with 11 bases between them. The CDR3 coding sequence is TGTGCCAGCAGCCTTAATGGAGGTGAAAAACTGTTTTTT. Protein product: CASSLNGGEKLFF.

The CDR3 DNA sequence: TGTGCCTGGAGCGGAGGTTACGAGCAGTACGTC. This translates into CAWSGGYEQYV. This chain joins TRBV30 and TRBJ2-7; possible D gene TRBD2, 5 bases. V lost 3 bases and J lost 4, with 7 bases in between. Germline CDR1 GTSNPN, CDR2 SVGIG (reference sequence). This CDR3 is 11 amino acids long.

This CDR3 reads CASSLLLAGDNEQFF. CDR3 DNA: TGTGCCAGCAGCTTGTTACTAGCGGGGGACAATGAGCAGTTCTTC. The rearrangement joins TRBV5-5 to TRBJ2-1, with TRBD2 matching 11 bases. The germline V gene has CDR1 SGHKS and CDR2 YYEKEE (reference sequence). The CDR3 has 15 amino acids. V dropped 1 base and J dropped 5; count of bases not matched to a gene: 2.

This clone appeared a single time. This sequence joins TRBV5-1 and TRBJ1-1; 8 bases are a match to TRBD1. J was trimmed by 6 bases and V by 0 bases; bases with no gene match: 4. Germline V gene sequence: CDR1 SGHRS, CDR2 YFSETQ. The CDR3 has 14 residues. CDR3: CASSLGQGIAEAFF. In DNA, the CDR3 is TGCGCCAGCAGCTTGGGACAGGGGATCGCTGAAGCTTTCTTT.

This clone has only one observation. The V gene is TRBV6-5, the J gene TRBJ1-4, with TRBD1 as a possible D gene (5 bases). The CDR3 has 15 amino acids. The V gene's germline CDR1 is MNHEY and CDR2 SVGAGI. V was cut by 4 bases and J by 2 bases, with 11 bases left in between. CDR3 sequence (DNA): TGTGCCAGCAGTTTCTCCAGACAGACTAATGAAAAACTGTTTTTT. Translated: CASSFSRQTNEKLFF.

The chain's CDR3 is CATVELGVSSRRPQHF. The CDR3 bases are TGTGCCACCGTTGAGCTTGGAGTATCTTCCCGCAGGCCCCAGCATTTT. This rearrangement joins TRBV24-1 to TRBJ1-5; no clear D gene. The germline CDR1 and CDR2 sequences are KGHDR and SFDVKD. V lost 9 bases, J lost 9 bases, and 26 bases lay in between. The CDR3 consists of 16 residues.

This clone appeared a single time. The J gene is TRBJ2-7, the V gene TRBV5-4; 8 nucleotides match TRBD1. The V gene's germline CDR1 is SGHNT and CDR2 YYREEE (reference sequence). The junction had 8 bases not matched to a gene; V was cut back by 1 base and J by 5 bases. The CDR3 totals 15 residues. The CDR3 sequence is CASSLYGQGGHEQYF. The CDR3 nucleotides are TGTGCCAGCAGCTTGTACGGACAGGGTGGGCACGAGCAGTACTTC.

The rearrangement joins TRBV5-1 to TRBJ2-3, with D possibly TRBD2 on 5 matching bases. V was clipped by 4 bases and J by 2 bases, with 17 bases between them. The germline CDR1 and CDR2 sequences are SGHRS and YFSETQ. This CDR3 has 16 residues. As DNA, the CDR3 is TGCGCCAGCAGCCGGGTGGGTCGGGGAGACACAGATACGCAGTATTTT. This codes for CASSRVGRGDTDTQYF.

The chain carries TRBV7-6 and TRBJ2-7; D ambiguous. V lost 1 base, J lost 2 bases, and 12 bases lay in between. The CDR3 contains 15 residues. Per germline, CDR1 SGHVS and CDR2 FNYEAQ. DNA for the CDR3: TGTGCCAGCAGCTTAGTGGCAGGCGAAACCTACGAGCAGTACGTC. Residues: CASSLVAGETYEQYV.

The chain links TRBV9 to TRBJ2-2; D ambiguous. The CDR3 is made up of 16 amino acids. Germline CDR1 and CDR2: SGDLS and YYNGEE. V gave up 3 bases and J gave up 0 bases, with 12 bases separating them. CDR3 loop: CASSAKAVSNTGELFF. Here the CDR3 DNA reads TGTGCCAGCAGCGCGAAAGCTGTGTCGAACACCGGGGAGCTGTTTTTT.

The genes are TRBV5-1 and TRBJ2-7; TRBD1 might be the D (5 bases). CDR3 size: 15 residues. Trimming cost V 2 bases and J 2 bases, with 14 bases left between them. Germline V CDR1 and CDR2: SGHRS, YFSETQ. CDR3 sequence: CASSFVQGYTYEQYF. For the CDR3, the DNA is TGCGCCAGCAGCTTTGTGCAGGGATACACCTACGAGCAGTACTTC.

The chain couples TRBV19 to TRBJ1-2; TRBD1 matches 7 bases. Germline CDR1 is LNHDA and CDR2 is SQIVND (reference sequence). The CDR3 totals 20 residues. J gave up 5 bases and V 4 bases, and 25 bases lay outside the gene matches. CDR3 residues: CASSTDTGTVNTGNAYGYTF. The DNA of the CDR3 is TGTGCCAGTAGTACCGATACCGGGACAGTCAACACGGGTAACGCTTATGGCTACACCTTC. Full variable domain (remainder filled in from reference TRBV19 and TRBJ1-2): DGGITQSPKYLFRKEGQNVTLSCEQNLNHDAMYWYRQDPGQGLRLIYYSQIVNDFQKGDIAEGYSVSREKKESFPLTVTSAQKNPTAFYLCASSTDTGTVNTGNAYGYTFGSGTRLTVV.

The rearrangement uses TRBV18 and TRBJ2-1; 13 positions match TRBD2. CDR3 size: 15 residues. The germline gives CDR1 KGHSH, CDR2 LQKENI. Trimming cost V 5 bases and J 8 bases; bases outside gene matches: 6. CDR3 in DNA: TGTGCCAGCTCAGATTCGACTAGCGGGGGGTATGAGCAGTTCTTC. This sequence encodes CASSDSTSGGYEQFF.

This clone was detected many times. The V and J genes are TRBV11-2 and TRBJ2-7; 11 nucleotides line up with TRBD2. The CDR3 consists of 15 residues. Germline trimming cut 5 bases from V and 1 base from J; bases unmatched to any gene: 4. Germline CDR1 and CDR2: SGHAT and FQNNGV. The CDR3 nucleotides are TGTGCCAGCAGCGCTAGCGGGGGGCCTTCCTACGAGCAGTACTTC. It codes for CASSASGGPSYEQYF.

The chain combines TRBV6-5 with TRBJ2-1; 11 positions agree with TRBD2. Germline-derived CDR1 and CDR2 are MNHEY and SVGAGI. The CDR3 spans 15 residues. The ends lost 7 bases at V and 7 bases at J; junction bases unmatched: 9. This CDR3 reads CASTAPSGGRNEQFF. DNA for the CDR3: TGTGCCAGCACCGCTCCTAGCGGGGGGAGAAATGAGCAGTTCTTC.

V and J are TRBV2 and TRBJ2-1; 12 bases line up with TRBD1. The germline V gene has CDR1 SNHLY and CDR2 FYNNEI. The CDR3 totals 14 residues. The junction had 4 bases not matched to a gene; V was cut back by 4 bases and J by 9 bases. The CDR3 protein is CASSGGQGAREQFF. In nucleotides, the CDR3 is TGTGCCAGCAGTGGGGGACAGGGGGCGCGTGAGCAGTTCTTC.

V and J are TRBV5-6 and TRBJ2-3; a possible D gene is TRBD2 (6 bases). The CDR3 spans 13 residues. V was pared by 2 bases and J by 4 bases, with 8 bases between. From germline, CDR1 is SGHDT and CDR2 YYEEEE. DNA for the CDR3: TGTGCCAGCAGCTTCGGGGGTTCAGATACGCAGTATTTT. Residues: CASSFGGSDTQYF.

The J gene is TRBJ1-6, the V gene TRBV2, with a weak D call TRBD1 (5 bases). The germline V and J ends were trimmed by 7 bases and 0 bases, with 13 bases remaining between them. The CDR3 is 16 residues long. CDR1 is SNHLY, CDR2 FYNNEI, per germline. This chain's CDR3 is CASKKTASSYNSPLHF. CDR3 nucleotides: TGTGCCAGCAAAAAGACAGCCAGCTCCTATAATTCACCCCTCCACTTT.

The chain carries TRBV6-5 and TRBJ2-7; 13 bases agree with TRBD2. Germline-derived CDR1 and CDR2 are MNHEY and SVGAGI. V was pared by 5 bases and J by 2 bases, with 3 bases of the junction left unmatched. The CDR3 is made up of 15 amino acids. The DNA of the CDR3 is TGTGCCAGCAGTACGACTAGCGGGGGGCCCTACGAGCAGTACTTC. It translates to CASSTTSGGPYEQYF.

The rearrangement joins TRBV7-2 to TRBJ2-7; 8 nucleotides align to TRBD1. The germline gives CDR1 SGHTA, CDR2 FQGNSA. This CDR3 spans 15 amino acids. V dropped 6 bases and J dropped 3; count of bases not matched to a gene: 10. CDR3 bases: TGTGCCAGCAGACTACTCGGACAGGGTCGCTACGAGCAGTACTTC. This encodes CASRLLGQGRYEQYF.

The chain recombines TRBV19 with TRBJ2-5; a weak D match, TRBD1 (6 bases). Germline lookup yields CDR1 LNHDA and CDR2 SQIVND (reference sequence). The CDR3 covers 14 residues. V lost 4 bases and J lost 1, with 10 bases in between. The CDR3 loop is CASSTRTAQETQYF. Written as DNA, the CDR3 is TGTGCCAGTAGTACTAGGACAGCCCAAGAGACCCAGTACTTC.

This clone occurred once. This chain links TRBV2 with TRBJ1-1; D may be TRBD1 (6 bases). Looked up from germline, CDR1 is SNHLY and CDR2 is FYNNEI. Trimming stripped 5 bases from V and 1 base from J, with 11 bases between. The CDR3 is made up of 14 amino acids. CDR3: CASSLQGQNTEAFF. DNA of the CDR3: TGTGCCAGCAGTCTACAGGGACAGAACACTGAAGCTTTCTTT. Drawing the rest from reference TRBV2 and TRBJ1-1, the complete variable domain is EPEVTQTPSHQVTQMGQEVILRCVPISNHLYFYWYRQILGQKVEFLVSFYNNEISEKSEIFDDQFSVERPDGSNFTLKIRSTKLEDSAMYFCASSLQGQNTEAFFGQGTRLTVV.